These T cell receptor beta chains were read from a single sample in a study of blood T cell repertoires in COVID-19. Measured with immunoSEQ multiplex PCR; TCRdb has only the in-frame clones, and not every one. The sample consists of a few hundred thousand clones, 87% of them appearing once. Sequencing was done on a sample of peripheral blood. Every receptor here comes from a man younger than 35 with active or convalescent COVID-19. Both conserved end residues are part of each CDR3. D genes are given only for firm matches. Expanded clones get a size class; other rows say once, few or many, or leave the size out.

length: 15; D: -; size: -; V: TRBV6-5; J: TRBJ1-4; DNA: TGTGCCAGCACGGACAGCTTTGCAACTAATGAAAAACTGTTTTTT; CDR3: CASTDSFATNEKLFF
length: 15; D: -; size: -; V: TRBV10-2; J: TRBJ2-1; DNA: TGCGCCAGCAGTGAGTTTTCTAGCGCTTACAATGAGCAGTTCTTC; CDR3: CASSEFSSAYNEQFF
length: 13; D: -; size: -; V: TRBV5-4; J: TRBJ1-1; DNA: TGTGCCAGCAGCTTGGGAGGATATAGCGAAGCTTTCTTT; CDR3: CASSLGGYSEAFF
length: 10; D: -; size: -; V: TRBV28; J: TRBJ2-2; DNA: TGTGCCAGCAGTTCCAGGGAGCTGTTTTTT; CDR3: CASSSRELFF
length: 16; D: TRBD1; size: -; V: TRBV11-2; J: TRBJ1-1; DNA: TGTGCCAGCAGCACAGGACAGGGGCCGAGTTCCGCTGAAGCTTTCTTT; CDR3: CASSTGQGPSSAEAFF
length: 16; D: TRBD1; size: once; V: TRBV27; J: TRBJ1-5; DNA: TGTGCCAGCAGTGAGAACGCCAGGGGGACCAATCAGCCCCAGCATTTT; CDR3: CASSENARGTNQPQHF
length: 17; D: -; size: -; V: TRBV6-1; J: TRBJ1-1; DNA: TGTGCCAGCAGTGAATTACTAGGGTCCAACAAGGATTCGCGAGCTTTCTTT; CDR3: CASSELLGSNKDSRAFF
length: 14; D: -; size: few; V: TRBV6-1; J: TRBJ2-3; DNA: TGTGCCAGCAGTGAAAGAGTCGCCCCAGATACGCAGTATTTT; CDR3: CASSERVAPDTQYF
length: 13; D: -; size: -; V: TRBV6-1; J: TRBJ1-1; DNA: TGTGCCAGCAGTTCTACAGCGAACACTGAAGCTTTCTTT; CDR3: CASSSTANTEAFF
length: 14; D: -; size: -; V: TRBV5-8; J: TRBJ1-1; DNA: TGTGCCAGCAGCTTGGTAATTATAAACACTGAAGCTTTCTTT; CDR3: CASSLVIINTEAFF
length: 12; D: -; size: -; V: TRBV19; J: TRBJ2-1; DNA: TGTGCCAGTAGCGGGGGCTACAATGAGCAGTTCTTC; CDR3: CASSGGYNEQFF
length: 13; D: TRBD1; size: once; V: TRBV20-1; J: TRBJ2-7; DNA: TGCAGTGCTAGTAACAGGGGTCCTTCCGAGCAGTACTTC; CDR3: CSASNRGPSEQYF
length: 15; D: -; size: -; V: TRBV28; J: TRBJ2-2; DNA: TGTGCCAGCAGTTCCAGCGGGTTTTTAAACGGGGAGCTGTTTTTT; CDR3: CASSSSGFLNGELFF
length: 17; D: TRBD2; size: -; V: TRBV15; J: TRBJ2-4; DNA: TGTGCCACCAGCCCTCCCGCACTAGCGGGAGCCAAAAACATTCAGTACTTC; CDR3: CATSPPALAGAKNIQYF
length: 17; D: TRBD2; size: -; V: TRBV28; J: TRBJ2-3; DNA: TGTGCCAGCAGTCCAGTAAACGGACTAGCCCTGACAGATACGCAGTATTTT; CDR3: CASSPVNGLALTDTQYF
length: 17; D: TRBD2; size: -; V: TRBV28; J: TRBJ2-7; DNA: TGTGCCAGCAGTTTATTGTCCCCAGCGGGAGGGCGCTACGAGCAGTACTTC; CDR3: CASSLLSPAGGRYEQYF
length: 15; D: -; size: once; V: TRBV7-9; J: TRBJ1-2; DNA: TGTGCCAGCAGCCCAGGGGCAGGGTCTAACTATGGCTACACCTTC; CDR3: CASSPGAGSNYGYTF
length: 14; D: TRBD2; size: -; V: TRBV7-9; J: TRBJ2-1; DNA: TGTGCCAGCAGCGCAGGACTAGCGGGATATGAGCAGTTCTTC; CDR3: CASSAGLAGYEQFF
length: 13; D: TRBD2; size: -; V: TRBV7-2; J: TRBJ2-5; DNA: TGTGCCAGCAGCCGCGGGAGTACGGAGACCCAGTACTTC; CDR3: CASSRGSTETQYF
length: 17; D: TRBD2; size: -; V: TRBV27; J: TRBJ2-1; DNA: TGTGCCAGCAACCTGGGTGAGCGGGAGGGCTCCTACAATGAGCAGTTCTTC; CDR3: CASNLGEREGSYNEQFF
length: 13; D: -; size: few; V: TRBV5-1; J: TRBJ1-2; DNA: TGCGCCAGCAGCTTGAGGACAGACTATGGCTACACCTTC; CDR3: CASSLRTDYGYTF
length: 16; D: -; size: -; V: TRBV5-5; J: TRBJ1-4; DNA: TGTGCCAGCAGCTTGGCCTTGACGGAGGACCCTGAAAAACTGTTTTTT; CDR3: CASSLALTEDPEKLFF
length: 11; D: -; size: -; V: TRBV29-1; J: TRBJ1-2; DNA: TGCAGCGTTCAACGGGGGGCTGGCTACACCTTC; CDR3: CSVQRGAGYTF
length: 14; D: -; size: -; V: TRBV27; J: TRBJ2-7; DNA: TGTGCCAGCAGTCCCAGGACAACAGGCTACGAGCAGTACTTC; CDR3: CASSPRTTGYEQYF
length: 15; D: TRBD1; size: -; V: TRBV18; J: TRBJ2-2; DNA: TGTGCCAGCTCACTAGGGACAGGATTCACCGGGGAGCTGTTTTTT; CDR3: CASSLGTGFTGELFF
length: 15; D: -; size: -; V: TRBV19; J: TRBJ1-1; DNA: TGTGCCAGTAGTATCCAGGGTAAGACGAACACTGAAGCTTTCTTT; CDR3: CASSIQGKTNTEAFF
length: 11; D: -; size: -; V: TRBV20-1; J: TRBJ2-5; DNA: TGCAGTGCTAGGGGGGCTGCGACCCAGTACTTC; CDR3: CSARGAATQYF
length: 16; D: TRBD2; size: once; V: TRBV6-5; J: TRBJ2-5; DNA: TGTGCCAGCAGTTCCACCACCCCCGGGGGGGGAAAGACCCAGTACTTC; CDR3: CASSSTTPGGGKTQYF
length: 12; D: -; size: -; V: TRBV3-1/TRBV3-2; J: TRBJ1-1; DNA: TGTGCCAGCAGCTGGACTAACACTGAAGCTTTCTTT; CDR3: CASSWTNTEAFF
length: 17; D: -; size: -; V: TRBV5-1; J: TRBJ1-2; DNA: TGCGCCAGCAGCTTGGAGGTGCAAACAGGGTACTCCTATGGCTACACCTTC; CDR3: CASSLEVQTGYSYGYTF
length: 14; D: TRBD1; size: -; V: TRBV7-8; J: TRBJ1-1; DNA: TGTGCCAGCAGCTACCTTCAGAGGACAGGGCAAGCTTTCTTT; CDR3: CASSYLQRTGQAFF
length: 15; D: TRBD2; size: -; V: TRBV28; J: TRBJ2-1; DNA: TGTGCCAGCAGCGCCTTGCTAGCGGGGGGCTACGAGCAGTTCTTC; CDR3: CASSALLAGGYEQFF
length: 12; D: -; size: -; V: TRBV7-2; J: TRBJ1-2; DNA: TGTGCCAGCAGCTTACAACAGAAGGGCTACACCTTC; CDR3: CASSLQQKGYTF
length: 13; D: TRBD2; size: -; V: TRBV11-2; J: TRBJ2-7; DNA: TGTGCCAGCAGCCTTAGCGGGAATTACGAGCAGTACTTC; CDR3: CASSLSGNYEQYF
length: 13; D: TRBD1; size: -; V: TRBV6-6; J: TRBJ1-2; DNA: TGTGCCAGCAGTTACTTCCAGGGGGATGGCTACACCTTC; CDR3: CASSYFQGDGYTF
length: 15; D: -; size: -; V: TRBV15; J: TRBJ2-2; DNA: TGTGCCACCAGCAGTAGACAGGTTGGAACCGGGGAGCTGTTTTTT; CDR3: CATSSRQVGTGELFF
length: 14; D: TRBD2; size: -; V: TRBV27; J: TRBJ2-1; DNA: TGTGCCAGCAAATGGACTAGCGGGAGTAGTGAGCAGTTCTTC; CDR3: CASKWTSGSSEQFF
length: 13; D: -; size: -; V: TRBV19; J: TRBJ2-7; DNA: TGTGCCAGTAGTGCCGGGGTCTCCTACGAGCAGTACTTC; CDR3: CASSAGVSYEQYF
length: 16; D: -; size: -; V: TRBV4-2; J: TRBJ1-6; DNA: TGTGCCAGCAGCCAAAATCGACAGCGAGAGTATTCACCCCTCCACTTT; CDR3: CASSQNRQREYSPLHF
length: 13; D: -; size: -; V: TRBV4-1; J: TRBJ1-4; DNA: TGCGCCAGCAGCTTTCGACGACAAGAAAAACTGTTTTTT; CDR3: CASSFRRQEKLFF
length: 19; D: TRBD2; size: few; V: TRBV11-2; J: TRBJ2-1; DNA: TGTGCCAGCAGCTTAGACGCTAGCGGGAGCCTTATCTCCTACAATGAGCAGTTCTTC; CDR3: CASSLDASGSLISYNEQFF
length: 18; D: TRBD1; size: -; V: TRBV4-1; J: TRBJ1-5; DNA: TGCGCCAGCAGCCGCGGAGGACAGGGTGTATATAGCAATCAGCCCCAGCATTTT; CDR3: CASSRGGQGVYSNQPQHF
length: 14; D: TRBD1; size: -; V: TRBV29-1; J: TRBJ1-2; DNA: TGCAGCGTTGAATGGGCAGGGGGCCACAGTGGCTACACCTTC; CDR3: CSVEWAGGHSGYTF
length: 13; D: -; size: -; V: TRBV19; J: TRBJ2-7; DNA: TGTGCCAGTAGTAGTCGGGATGCCTTAGAGCAGTACTTC; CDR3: CASSSRDALEQYF
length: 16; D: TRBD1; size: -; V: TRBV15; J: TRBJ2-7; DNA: TGTGCCACCAGCAGTAATGACAGGGCTAGCTCCTACGAGCAGTACTTC; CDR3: CATSSNDRASSYEQYF
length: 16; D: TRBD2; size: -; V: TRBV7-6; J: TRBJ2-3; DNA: TGTGCCAGCGGCCCGGAGCTGGCGGGAGGGCCGGATACGCAGTATTTT; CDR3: CASGPELAGGPDTQYF
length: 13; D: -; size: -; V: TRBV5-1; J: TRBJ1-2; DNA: TGCGCCAGCAGCTCACAGGGTAACTATGGCTACACCTTC; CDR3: CASSSQGNYGYTF
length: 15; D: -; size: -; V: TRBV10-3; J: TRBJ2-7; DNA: TGTGCCATCAGTGAGTGGTCGACAGAGTCCTACGAGCAGTACTTC; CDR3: CAISEWSTESYEQYF
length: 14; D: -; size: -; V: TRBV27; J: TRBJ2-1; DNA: TGTGCCAGCAGTTGGTCAGGGGAGGGGGGTGAGCAGTTCTTC; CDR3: CASSWSGEGGEQFF
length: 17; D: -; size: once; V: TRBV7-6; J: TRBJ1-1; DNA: TGTGCCAGCAGCCTGGGGGGTGGGGTAGGTAGGGACACTGAAGCTTTCTTT; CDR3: CASSLGGGVGRDTEAFF
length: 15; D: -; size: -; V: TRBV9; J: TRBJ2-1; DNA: TGTGCCAGCAGCGTAGATGGGCAATCCTACAATGAGCAGTTCTTC; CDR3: CASSVDGQSYNEQFF
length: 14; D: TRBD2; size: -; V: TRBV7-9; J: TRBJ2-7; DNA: TGTGCCAGCAGGCGGACTAGCGGGACTCGCGAGCAGTACTTC; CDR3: CASRRTSGTREQYF
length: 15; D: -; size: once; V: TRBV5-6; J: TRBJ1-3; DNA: TGTGCCAGCAGCTTCAGGTCTACTAGGGGAAACACCATATATTTT; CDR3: CASSFRSTRGNTIYF